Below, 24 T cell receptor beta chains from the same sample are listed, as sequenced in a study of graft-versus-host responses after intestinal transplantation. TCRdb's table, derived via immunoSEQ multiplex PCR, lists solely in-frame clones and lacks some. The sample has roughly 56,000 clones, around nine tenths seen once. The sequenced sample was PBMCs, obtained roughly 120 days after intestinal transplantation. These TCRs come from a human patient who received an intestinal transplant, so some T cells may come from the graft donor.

The CDR3 here is CASRPGPRYEQYF. The CDR3 DNA reads as TGTGCCAGTAGGCCTGGACCGCGCTACGAGCAGTACTTC. The gene calls are TRBV19 and TRBJ2-7; no clear D. V lost 6 bases to trimming and J lost 3 bases, with 12 bases between them. This CDR3 has 13 residues. The germline gives CDR1 LNHDA, CDR2 SQIVND (reference sequence).

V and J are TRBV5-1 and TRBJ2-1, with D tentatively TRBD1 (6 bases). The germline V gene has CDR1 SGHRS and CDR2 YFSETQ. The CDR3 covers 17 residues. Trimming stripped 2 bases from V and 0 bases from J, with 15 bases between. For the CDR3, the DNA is TGCGCCAGCAGCTTCACAGGGAGCTTGAACTCCTACAATGAGCAGTTCTTC. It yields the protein CASSFTGSLNSYNEQFF.

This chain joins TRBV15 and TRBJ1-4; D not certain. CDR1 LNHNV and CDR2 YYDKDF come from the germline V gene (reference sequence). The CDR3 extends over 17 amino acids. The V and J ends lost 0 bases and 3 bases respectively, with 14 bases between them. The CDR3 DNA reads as TGTGCCACCAGCAGAGATTGGCGGTCTAAAGCTAATGAAAAACTGTTTTTT. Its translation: CATSRDWRSKANEKLFF.

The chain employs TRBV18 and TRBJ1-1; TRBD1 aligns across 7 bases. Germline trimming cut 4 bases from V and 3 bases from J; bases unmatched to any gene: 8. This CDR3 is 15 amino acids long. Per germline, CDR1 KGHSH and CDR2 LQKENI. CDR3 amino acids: CASSRRQGKDTEAFF. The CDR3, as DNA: TGTGCCAGCTCACGTAGACAGGGCAAGGACACTGAAGCTTTCTTT.

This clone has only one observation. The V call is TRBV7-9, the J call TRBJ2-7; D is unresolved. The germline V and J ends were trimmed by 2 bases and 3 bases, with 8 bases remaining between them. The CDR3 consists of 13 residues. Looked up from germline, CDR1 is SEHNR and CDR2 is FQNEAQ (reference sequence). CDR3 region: CASSLFQDYEQYF. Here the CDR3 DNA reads TGTGCCAGCAGCTTATTCCAGGACTACGAGCAGTACTTC.

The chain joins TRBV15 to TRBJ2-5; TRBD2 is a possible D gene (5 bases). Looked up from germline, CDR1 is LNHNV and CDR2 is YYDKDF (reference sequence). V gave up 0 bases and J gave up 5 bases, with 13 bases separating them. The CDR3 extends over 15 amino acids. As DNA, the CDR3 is TGTGCCACCAGCAGAGATAGGGCTAGCTTGGAGACCCAGTACTTC. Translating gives CATSRDRASLETQYF.

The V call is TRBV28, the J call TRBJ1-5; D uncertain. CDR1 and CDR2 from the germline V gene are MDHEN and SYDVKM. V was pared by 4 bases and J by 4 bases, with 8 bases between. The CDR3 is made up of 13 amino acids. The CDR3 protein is CASSYDLNQPQHF. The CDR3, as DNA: TGTGCCAGCAGTTACGATCTAAATCAGCCCCAGCATTTT.

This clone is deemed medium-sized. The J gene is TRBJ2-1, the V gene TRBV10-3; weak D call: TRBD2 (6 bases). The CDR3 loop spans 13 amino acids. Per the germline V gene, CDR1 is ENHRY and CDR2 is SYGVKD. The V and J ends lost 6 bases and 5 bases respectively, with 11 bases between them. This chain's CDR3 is CAIRTGSDNEQFF. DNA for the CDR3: TGTGCCATCAGAACCGGGAGCGACAATGAGCAGTTCTTC.

The CDR3 loop reads CASRLAGVSYEQYF. In DNA, the CDR3 is TGTGCCAGCAGACTAGCGGGGGTCTCCTACGAGCAGTACTTC. The rearrangement uses TRBV11-2 and TRBJ2-7; TRBD2 aligns across 11 bases. V trimming: 6 bases; J trimming: 0 bases; junction bases outside the gene matches: 1. The CDR3 consists of 14 residues. Per the germline V gene, CDR1 is SGHAT and CDR2 is FQNNGV.

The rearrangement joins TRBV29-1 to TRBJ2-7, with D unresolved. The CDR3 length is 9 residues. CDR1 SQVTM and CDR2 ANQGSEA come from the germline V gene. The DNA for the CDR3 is TGCAGTACCGGGCACGAGCAGTACTTC. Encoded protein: CSTGHEQYF.

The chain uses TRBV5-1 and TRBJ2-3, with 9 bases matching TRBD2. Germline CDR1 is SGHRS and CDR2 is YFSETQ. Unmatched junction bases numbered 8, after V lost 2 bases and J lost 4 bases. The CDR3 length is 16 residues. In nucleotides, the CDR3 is TGCGCCAGCAGCTTTTCTTTCCGGACTAGCGCAGATACGCAGTATTTT. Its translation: CASSFSFRTSADTQYF. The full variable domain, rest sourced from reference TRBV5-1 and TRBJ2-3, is KAGVTQTPRYLIKTRGQQVTLSCSPISGHRSVSWYQQTPGQGLQFLFEYFSETQRNKGNFPGRFSGRQFSNSRSEMNVSTLELGDSALYLCASSFSFRTSADTQYFGPGTRLTVL.

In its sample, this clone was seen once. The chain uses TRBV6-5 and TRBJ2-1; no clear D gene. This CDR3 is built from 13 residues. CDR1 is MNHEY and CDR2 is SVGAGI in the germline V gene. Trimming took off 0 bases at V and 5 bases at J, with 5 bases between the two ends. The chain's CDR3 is CASSYSLNNEQFF. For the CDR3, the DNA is TGTGCCAGCAGTTACTCACTGAACAATGAGCAGTTCTTC.

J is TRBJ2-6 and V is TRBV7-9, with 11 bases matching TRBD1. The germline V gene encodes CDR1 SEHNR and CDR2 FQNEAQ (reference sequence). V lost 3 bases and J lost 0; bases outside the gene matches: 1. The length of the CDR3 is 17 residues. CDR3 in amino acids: CASSLGQGVSGANVLTF. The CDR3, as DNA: TGTGCCAGCAGCTTGGGACAGGGGGTCTCTGGGGCCAACGTCCTGACTTTC.

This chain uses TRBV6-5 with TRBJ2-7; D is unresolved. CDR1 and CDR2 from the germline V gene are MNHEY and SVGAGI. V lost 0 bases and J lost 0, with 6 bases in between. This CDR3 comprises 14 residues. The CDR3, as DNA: TGTGCCAGCAGTTACTCGCCTAGCTCCTACGAGCAGTACTTC. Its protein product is CASSYSPSSYEQYF.

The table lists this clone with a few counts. CDR3 in DNA: TGTGCCAGCACCAAAGACAGCCTAGGATATGGCTACACCTTC. It translates to CASTKDSLGYGYTF. The chain combines TRBV6-6 with TRBJ1-2, with D possibly TRBD1 on 5 matching bases. This CDR3 is 14 amino acids long. The V gene lost 7 bases and the J gene lost 5 bases, with 17 bases spanning the gap. Germline V lookup: CDR1 MNHNY, CDR2 SVGAGI (reference sequence).

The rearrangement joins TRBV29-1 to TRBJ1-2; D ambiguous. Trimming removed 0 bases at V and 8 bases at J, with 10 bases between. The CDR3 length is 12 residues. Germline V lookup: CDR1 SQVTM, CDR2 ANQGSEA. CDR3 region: CSVEDQVKGYTF. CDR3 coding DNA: TGCAGCGTTGAAGATCAGGTTAAGGGCTACACCTTC.

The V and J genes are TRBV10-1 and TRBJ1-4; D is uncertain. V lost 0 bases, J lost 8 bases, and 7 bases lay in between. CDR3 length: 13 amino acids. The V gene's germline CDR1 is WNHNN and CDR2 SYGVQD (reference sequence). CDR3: CASSESGGEKLFF. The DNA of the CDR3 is TGCGCCAGCAGTGAGTCAGGAGGAGAAAAACTGTTTTTT.

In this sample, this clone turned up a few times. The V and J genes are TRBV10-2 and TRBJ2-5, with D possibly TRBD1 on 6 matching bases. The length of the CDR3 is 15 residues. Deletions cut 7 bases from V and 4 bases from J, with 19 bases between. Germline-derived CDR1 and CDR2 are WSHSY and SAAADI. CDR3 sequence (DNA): TGCGCCAGCACCCCACAGGGAATCCCAGCAGAGACCCAGTACTTC. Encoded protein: CASTPQGIPAETQYF.

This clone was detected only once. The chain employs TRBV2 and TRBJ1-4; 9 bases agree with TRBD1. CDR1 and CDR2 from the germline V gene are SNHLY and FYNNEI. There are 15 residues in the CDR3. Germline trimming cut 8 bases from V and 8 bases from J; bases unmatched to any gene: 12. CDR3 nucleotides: TGTGCCAGCGGATCTGGGACAGGGTGGTTGGAAAAACTGTTTTTT. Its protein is CASGSGTGWLEKLFF.

Here the CDR3 DNA reads TGTGCCAGCAGCCACGGGCGGTCCTACAATGAGCAGTTCTTC. Protein sequence: CASSHGRSYNEQFF. The chain joins TRBV7-2 to TRBJ2-1; D is undetermined. The CDR3 has 14 residues. Trimming took 5 bases from V and 1 from J, leaving 9 bases between them. Looked up from germline, CDR1 is SGHTA and CDR2 is FQGNSA. Based on the CDR3 plus reference TRBV7-2 and TRBJ2-1, the full variable domain is GAGVSQSPSNKVTEKGKDVELRCDPISGHTALYWYRQSLGQGLEFLIYFQGNSAPDKSGLPSDRFSAERTGGSVSTLTIQRTQQEDSAVYLCASSHGRSYNEQFFGPGTRLTVL.

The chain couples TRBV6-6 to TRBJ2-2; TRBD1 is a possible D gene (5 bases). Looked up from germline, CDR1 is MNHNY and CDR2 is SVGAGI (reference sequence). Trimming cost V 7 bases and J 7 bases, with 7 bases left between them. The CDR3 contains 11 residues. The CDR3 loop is CASNTGGELFF. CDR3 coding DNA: TGTGCCAGCAATACAGGCGGGGAGCTGTTTTTT.

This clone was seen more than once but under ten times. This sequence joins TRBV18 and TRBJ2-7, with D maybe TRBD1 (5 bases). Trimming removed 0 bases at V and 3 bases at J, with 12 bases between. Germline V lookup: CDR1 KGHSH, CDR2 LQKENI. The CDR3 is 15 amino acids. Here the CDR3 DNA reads TGTGCCAGCTCACCACCGAACCTAGGGGTCTACGAGCAGTACTTC. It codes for CASSPPNLGVYEQYF.

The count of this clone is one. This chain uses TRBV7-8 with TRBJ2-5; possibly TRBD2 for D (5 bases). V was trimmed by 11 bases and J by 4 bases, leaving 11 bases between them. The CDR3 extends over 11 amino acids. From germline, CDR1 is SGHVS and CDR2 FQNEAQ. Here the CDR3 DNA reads TGTGCCGTTAGTGGGAGAGAGACCCAGTACTTC. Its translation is CAVSGRETQYF.

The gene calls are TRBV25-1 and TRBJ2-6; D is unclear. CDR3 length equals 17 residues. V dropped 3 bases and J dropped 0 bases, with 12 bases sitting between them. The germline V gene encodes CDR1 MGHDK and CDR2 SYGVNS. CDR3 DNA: TGTGCCAGCAGTGATCTGGGGTGGAACTCTGGGGCCAACGTCCTGACTTTC. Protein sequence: CASSDLGWNSGANVLTF.